This note documents a single TCR beta chain sequence. Libraries were prepared by immunoSEQ multiplex PCR; TCRdb keeps only in-frame clonotypes and omits some of them. This sample has some 320,000 clones, with 85% to 95% found just once. Which cohort a participant joined came from the clinical history participants gave. This sample stems from a study of blood T cell repertoires in COVID-19. Germline V gene sequence: CDR1 SEHNR, CDR2 FQNEAQ (reference sequence). Between the trimmed V and J ends, which lost 8 bases and 6 bases, there was a span of 14 bases. The CDR3 consists of 12 residues. The chain joins TRBV7-9 to TRBJ2-7; D is possibly TRBD2 (6 bases). The sequencing input was PBMCs or T cells enriched from blood (not recorded which). The clonotype originates from a woman aged 25-40 years who had been exposed to COVID-19. CDR3 nucleotide sequence: TGTGCCAGCGGGGGGTCGCAGGGCGAGCAGTACTTC. As protein: CASGGSQGEQYF.